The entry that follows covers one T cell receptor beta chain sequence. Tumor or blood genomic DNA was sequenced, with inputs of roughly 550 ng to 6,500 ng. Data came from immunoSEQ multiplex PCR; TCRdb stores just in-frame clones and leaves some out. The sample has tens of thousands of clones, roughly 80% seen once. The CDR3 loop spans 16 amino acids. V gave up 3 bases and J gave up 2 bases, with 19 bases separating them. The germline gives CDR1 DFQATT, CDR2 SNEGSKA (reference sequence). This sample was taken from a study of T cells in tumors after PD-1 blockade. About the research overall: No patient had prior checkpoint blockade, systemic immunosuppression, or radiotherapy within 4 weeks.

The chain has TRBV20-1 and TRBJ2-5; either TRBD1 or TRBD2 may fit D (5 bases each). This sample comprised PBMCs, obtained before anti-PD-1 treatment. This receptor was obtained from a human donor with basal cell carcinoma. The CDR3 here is CSASGGPGRLQETQYF. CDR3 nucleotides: TGCAGTGCTAGTGGGGGACCGGGACGCTTACAAGAGACCCAGTACTTC.